The 30 T cell receptor beta chains below come from one sample, sequenced in a study of blood T cell repertoires in COVID-19. Assay: immunoSEQ multiplex PCR; the TCRdb copy retains only in-frame clones and omits some. This table has approximately 260,000 clones, around 90% appearing once. The sample comprised peripheral blood. These receptors were taken from a man in his fifties or sixties with acute or convalescent COVID-19.

This sequence joins TRBV5-4 and TRBJ1-1, with a tentative D call TRBD1 (6 bases). V lost 0 bases, J lost 9 bases, and 15 bases lay in between. This CDR3 region has 14 residues. Germline lookup yields CDR1 SGHNT and CDR2 YYREEE (reference sequence). The CDR3 sequence: CASSLAGGPRKAFF. CDR3 coding DNA: TGTGCCAGCAGCTTGGCCGGGGGGCCCCGGAAAGCTTTCTTT.

This chain connects TRBV7-9 to TRBJ2-2; 9 bases are a match to TRBD1. The J segment lost 6 bases and the V segment lost 2 bases, leaving 4 bases of the junction unmatched. This CDR3 comprises 15 residues. Per germline, CDR1 SEHNR and CDR2 FQNEAQ (reference sequence). CDR3 residues: CASSLPGQGSGELFF. Written as DNA, the CDR3 is TGTGCCAGCAGCTTACCGGGACAGGGTTCCGGGGAGCTGTTTTTT.

This sequence joins TRBV6-5 and TRBJ1-4, with D unresolved. CDR1 and CDR2 (germline): MNHEY, SVGAGI. The ends were cut back, 4 bases at V and 7 bases at J, with 19 bases in the middle. The CDR3 is 16 amino acids. CDR3 protein: CASSSLVVGSGEKLFF. DNA of the CDR3: TGTGCCAGCAGTTCCCTGGTCGTCGGGAGTGGTGAAAAACTGTTTTTT.

The rearrangement links TRBV6-5 to TRBJ2-7, with D possibly TRBD1 on 5 matching bases. Trimming cost V 8 bases and J 2 bases, with 19 bases left between them. Looked up from germline, CDR1 is MNHEY and CDR2 is SVGAGI. The length of the CDR3 is 15 residues. In nucleotides, the CDR3 is TGTGCCAGCCTCGTCTCGACAGTTAGCCCCTACGAGCAGTACTTC. Its protein is CASLVSTVSPYEQYF.

This chain links TRBV6-5 with TRBJ1-2; 9 positions agree with TRBD1. Per germline, CDR1 MNHEY and CDR2 SVGAGI. This CDR3 spans 12 amino acids. The J segment lost 7 bases and the V segment lost 8 bases, leaving 5 bases of the junction unmatched. The CDR3 spells CASVETGGGYTF. Here the CDR3 DNA reads TGTGCCAGCGTCGAGACAGGGGGTGGCTACACCTTC.

The V call is TRBV7-9, the J call TRBJ2-3, with TRBD1 matching 9 bases. The CDR3 extends over 18 amino acids. Germline CDR1 is SEHNR and CDR2 is FQNEAQ (reference sequence). Unmatched junction bases numbered 14, after V lost 4 bases and J lost 3 bases. In nucleotides, the CDR3 is TGTGCCAGCAGCTCGATGGGACAGGGAACAGTTTTAACAGATACGCAGTATTTT. It translates to CASSSMGQGTVLTDTQYF.

The chain links TRBV6-1 to TRBJ1-6; 9 bases are shared with TRBD1. The CDR3 has 14 residues. V lost 3 bases to trimming and J lost 7 bases; unmatched junction nucleotides: 1. Germline lookup yields CDR1 MNHNS and CDR2 SASEGT. CDR3 coding DNA: TGTGCCAGCAGTGAGACAGGGGGAAATTCACCCCTCCACTTT. Residues: CASSETGGNSPLHF.

The V call is TRBV7-3, the J call TRBJ2-3; no definite D call. In germline, CDR1 is SGHTA, CDR2 FQGTGA. This CDR3 contains 13 residues. V was pared by 2 bases and J by 0 bases, with 3 bases between. Here the CDR3 DNA reads TGTGCCAGCAGCTTAGAGAGCACAGATACGCAGTATTTT. This encodes CASSLESTDTQYF. Variable domain in full (rest from reference TRBV7-3 and TRBJ2-3): GAGVSQTPSNKVTEKGKYVELRCDPISGHTALYWYRQSLGQGPEFLIYFQGTGAADDSGLPNDRFFAVRPEGSVSTLKIQRTERGDSAVYLCASSLESTDTQYFGPGTRLTVL.

V is TRBV6-6 and J is TRBJ2-3, with D perhaps TRBD2 (6 bases). The CDR3 runs 15 residues. Trimming shortened V by 2 bases and J by 0 bases, and 9 bases separated the two germline ends. The germline V gene encodes CDR1 MNHNY and CDR2 SVGAGI (reference sequence). The DNA of the CDR3 is TGTGCCAGCAGTTACGGCGGGGCTAGCACAGATACGCAGTATTTT. Encoded protein: CASSYGGASTDTQYF.

This clone was counted a single time. This sequence joins TRBV5-1 and TRBJ2-5, with 9 nucleotides matching TRBD2. Per germline, CDR1 SGHRS and CDR2 YFSETQ. The CDR3 spans 17 residues. J lost 0 bases, V lost 0 bases, and 6 bases had no gene match. The CDR3 DNA reads as TGCGCCAGCAGCTTGGGTGGGACTAGCCTGTACCAAGAGACCCAGTACTTC. Its translation: CASSLGGTSLYQETQYF.

The chain combines TRBV6-6 with TRBJ2-7, with TRBD2 as a possible D gene (5 bases). Per germline, CDR1 MNHNY and CDR2 SVGAGI (reference sequence). V lost 7 bases and J 3 bases, leaving 16 bases between the germline ends. This CDR3 is 14 amino acids long. In nucleotides, the CDR3 is TGTGCCAGCACTATTGGAGGCGGCAACTACGAGCAGTACTTC. It specifies CASTIGGGNYEQYF.

The chain joins TRBV14 to TRBJ2-5; 12 bases match TRBD1. In germline, CDR1 is SGHDN, CDR2 FVKESK. V gave up 3 bases and J gave up 4 bases; unmatched junction bases: 6. The length of the CDR3 is 16 residues. CDR3 DNA sequence: TGTGCCAGCAGCCATCCGGGGACAGGGGGCGTAGAGACCCAGTACTTC. This encodes CASSHPGTGGVETQYF.

The J gene is TRBJ2-7, the V gene TRBV20-1; 10 nucleotides align to TRBD2. There are 14 residues in the CDR3. V was clipped by 3 bases and J by 5 bases; unmatched bases: 7. Germline V lookup: CDR1 DFQATT, CDR2 SNEGSKA (reference sequence). The CDR3 region has the DNA TGCAGTGCTAGTGGCCTAGCGGGGGACCACGAGCAGTACTTC. Residues: CSASGLAGDHEQYF.

The chain is built from TRBV11-2 and TRBJ2-7; D might be TRBD1 (6 bases). V was clipped by 8 bases and J by 6 bases, with 17 bases between them. The CDR3 has 13 residues. The germline V gene encodes CDR1 SGHAT and CDR2 FQNNGV. The CDR3 here is CASQPPNRVEQYF. The CDR3 DNA reads TGTGCCAGCCAACCCCCCAACAGGGTCGAGCAGTACTTC.

The CDR3 sequence is CASRGTGDNSPLHF. The CDR3 region has the DNA TGTGCCAGTAGAGGGACAGGGGATAATTCACCCCTCCACTTT. The chain employs TRBV19 and TRBJ1-6, with 10 bases aligning to TRBD1. The germline gives CDR1 LNHDA, CDR2 SQIVND (reference sequence). The J segment lost 5 bases and the V segment lost 6 bases, leaving 1 base of the junction unmatched. CDR3 size: 14 residues.

This clone was recorded once. The V and J genes are TRBV5-1 and TRBJ2-7; 7 bases map to TRBD1. Unmatched junction bases numbered 9, after V lost 3 bases and J lost 6 bases. Germline values: CDR1 SGHRS, CDR2 YFSETQ. The CDR3 sequence is 14 residues long. The CDR3 protein is CASSSPDRLGEQYF. The CDR3 nucleotides read TGCGCCAGCAGCTCTCCGGACAGGTTGGGCGAGCAGTACTTC. Full variable domain (outside the CDR3, taken from reference TRBV5-1 and TRBJ2-7): KAGVTQTPRYLIKTRGQQVTLSCSPISGHRSVSWYQQTPGQGLQFLFEYFSETQRNKGNFPGRFSGRQFSNSRSEMNVSTLELGDSALYLCASSSPDRLGEQYFGPGTRLTVT.

V gene TRBV4-1 combines with J gene TRBJ1-6; D perhaps matches TRBD1 (6 bases). Trimming removed 0 bases at V and 0 bases at J, with 18 bases between. The CDR3 contains 20 residues. CDR1 MGHRA and CDR2 YSYEKL come from the germline V gene. CDR3 region: CASSQDGRNYRVSYNSPLHF. The CDR3 DNA sequence: TGCGCCAGCAGCCAAGATGGGCGAAACTACAGGGTCTCCTATAATTCACCCCTCCACTTT.

The sample holds one count of this clone. This chain connects TRBV27 to TRBJ2-5; no reliable D call. The CDR3 has 15 amino acids. Germline V CDR1 and CDR2: MNHEY, SMNVEV (reference sequence). Trimming removed 0 bases from V and 1 base from J, with 9 bases in between. The CDR3 sequence: CASSLSWAVQETQYF. The CDR3 region has the DNA TGTGCCAGCAGTTTATCTTGGGCAGTCCAAGAGACCCAGTACTTC.

The CDR3 DNA sequence: TGTGCCAGCAGTTCTCTAGCGGGGGCTTACAATGAGCAGTTCTTC. Amino acids: CASSSLAGAYNEQFF. The rearrangement uses TRBV2 and TRBJ2-1, with 10 bases lining up with TRBD2. The CDR3 extends over 15 amino acids. Germline CDR1 is SNHLY and CDR2 is FYNNEI. V gave up 5 bases and J gave up 4 bases; unmatched junction bases: 5. The variable domain in full, with the rest retrieved from reference TRBV2 and TRBJ2-1, is EPEVTQTPSHQVTQMGQEVILRCVPISNHLYFYWYRQILGQKVEFLVSFYNNEISEKSEIFDDQFSVERPDGSNFTLKIRSTKLEDSAMYFCASSSLAGAYNEQFFGPGTRLTVL.

The V gene is TRBV5-5, the J gene TRBJ2-2, with TRBD1 as a possible D gene (6 bases). Per germline, CDR1 SGHKS and CDR2 YYEKEE (reference sequence). The CDR3 sequence is 15 residues long. The V end lost 0 bases, the J end lost 3 bases, and 9 bases lay between the germline ends. Written as DNA, the CDR3 is TGTGCCAGCAGCTTGGTGGACAGATACACCGGGGAGCTGTTTTTT. It is translated as CASSLVDRYTGELFF.

The gene calls are TRBV7-9 and TRBJ2-2; D not certain. Germline-derived CDR1 and CDR2 are SEHNR and FQNEAQ (reference sequence). V lost 1 base to trimming and J lost 4 bases, with 7 bases between them. The CDR3 contains 14 residues. The CDR3 DNA follows: TGTGCCAGCAGCTTAGGTCCCGTCACCGGGGAGCTGTTTTTT. Protein product: CASSLGPVTGELFF.

The chain couples TRBV30 to TRBJ2-1; 11 positions agree with TRBD2. Germline V gene lookup returns CDR1 GTSNPN and CDR2 SVGIG (reference sequence). With 5 bases clipped from V and 9 bases from J, the junction kept 6 bases outside the gene matches. The CDR3 covers 13 residues. The CDR3 nucleotides are TGTGCCTGGGTAGCGGGGGGGCCCGGTGAGCAGTTCTTC. Protein product: CAWVAGGPGEQFF.

This chain links TRBV6-4 with TRBJ2-3; 16 bases are a match to TRBD2. Germline V CDR1 and CDR2: MRHNA, SNTAGT. V was pared by 5 bases and J by 4 bases, with 9 bases of the junction left unmatched. This CDR3 has 18 amino acids. The CDR3: CASSLGTSGGADPDTQYF. CDR3 DNA sequence: TGTGCCAGCAGTCTGGGGACTAGCGGGGGGGCCGATCCAGATACGCAGTATTTT.

This chain links TRBV6-5 with TRBJ1-5; 7 nucleotides line up with TRBD1. The CDR3 spans 15 residues. V was pared by 7 bases and J by 4 bases, with 10 bases of the junction left unmatched. Germline loops: CDR1 MNHEY, CDR2 SVGAGI. The CDR3 protein is CASTADRRNNQPQHF. The CDR3 DNA reads as TGTGCCAGCACCGCGGACAGGAGGAATAATCAGCCCCAGCATTTT.

This sequence joins TRBV19 and TRBJ2-1; 8 bases match TRBD2. Per germline, CDR1 LNHDA and CDR2 SQIVND (reference sequence). The CDR3 runs to 16 residues. Trimming cost V 0 bases and J 3 bases; bases outside gene matches: 4. The CDR3 reads CASSIDPRGGYNEQFF. CDR3 bases: TGTGCCAGTAGTATAGATCCACGGGGGGGCTACAATGAGCAGTTCTTC.

This clone was observed a handful of times. The chain recombines TRBV7-9 with TRBJ1-3, with 7 bases lining up with TRBD1. From germline, CDR1 is SEHNR and CDR2 FQNEAQ (reference sequence). Unmatched junction bases numbered 4, after V lost 2 bases and J lost 0 bases. The CDR3 covers 16 residues. The CDR3 loop reads CASSLQYRGSGNTIYF. Here the CDR3 DNA reads TGTGCCAGCAGCTTACAATACAGGGGCTCTGGAAACACCATATATTTT.

This sequence joins TRBV28 and TRBJ1-5; 8 bases fit TRBD1. CDR1 is MDHEN, CDR2 SYDVKM, per germline. J gave up 1 base and V 2 bases, and 4 bases lay outside the gene matches. The length of the CDR3 is 16 residues. The CDR3 spells CASSLNRGESNQPQHF. The CDR3 region has the DNA TGTGCCAGCAGTTTAAACAGGGGGGAAAGCAATCAGCCCCAGCATTTT.

V gene TRBV29-1 combines with J gene TRBJ1-5; D is unclear. Looked up from germline, CDR1 is SQVTM and CDR2 is ANQGSEA. CDR3 size: 15 residues. Trimming took 5 bases from V and 7 from J, leaving 21 bases between them. The CDR3 nucleotides are TGCAGCGTTACCTTGTTAAGCGGTCCAGCGCAGCCCCAGCATTTT. It is translated as CSVTLLSGPAQPQHF.

The chain uses TRBV5-1 and TRBJ2-2, with 11 bases fitting TRBD2. The CDR3 is 18 amino acids. The V and J ends lost 3 bases and 3 bases, in that order; junction bases with no gene match: 10. The V gene's germline CDR1 is SGHRS and CDR2 YFSETQ. Here the CDR3 DNA reads TGCGCCAGCAGCTCTACTACCACTAGCGGGGGACACACCGGGGAGCTGTTTTTT. Residues: CASSSTTTSGGHTGELFF.

The V and J genes are TRBV4-1 and TRBJ1-1; D is perhaps TRBD1 (6 bases). Germline CDR1 and CDR2: MGHRA and YSYEKL. V dropped 1 base and J dropped 3 bases, with 9 bases sitting between them. The CDR3 sequence is 14 residues long. The CDR3 DNA reads as TGCGCCAGCAGCCAAGGAGACAGGTACACTGAAGCTTTCTTT. It specifies CASSQGDRYTEAFF.